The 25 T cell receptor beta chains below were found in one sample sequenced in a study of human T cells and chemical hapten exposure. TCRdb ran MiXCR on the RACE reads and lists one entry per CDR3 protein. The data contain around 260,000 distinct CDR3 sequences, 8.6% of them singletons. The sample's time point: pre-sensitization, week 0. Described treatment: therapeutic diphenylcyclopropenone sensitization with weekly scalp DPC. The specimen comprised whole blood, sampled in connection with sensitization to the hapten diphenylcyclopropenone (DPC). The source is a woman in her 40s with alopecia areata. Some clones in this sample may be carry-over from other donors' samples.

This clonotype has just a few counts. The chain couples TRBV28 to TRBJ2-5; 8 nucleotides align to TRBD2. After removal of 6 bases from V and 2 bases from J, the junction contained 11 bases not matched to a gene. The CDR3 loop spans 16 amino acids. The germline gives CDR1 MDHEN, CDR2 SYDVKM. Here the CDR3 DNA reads TGTGCCAGCAGATCCCCGACCAGCGGGAGACAAGAGACCCAGTACTTC. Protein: CASRSPTSGRQETQYF.

The CDR3 is CASSLGEQETQYF. DNA of the CDR3: TGTGCCAGCAGTTTGGGGGAACAAGAGACCCAGTACTTC. The genes are TRBV12-3 or TRBV12-4 and TRBJ2-5; D tentatively fits TRBD1 or TRBD2 (5 bases each). V dropped 3 bases and J dropped 2 bases, with 7 bases sitting between them. The CDR3 covers 13 residues.

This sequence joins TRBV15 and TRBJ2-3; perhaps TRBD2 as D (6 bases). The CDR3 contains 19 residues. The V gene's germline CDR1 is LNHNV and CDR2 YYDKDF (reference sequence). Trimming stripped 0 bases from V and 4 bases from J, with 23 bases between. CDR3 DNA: TGTGCCACCAGCAGAGAGGGTTGGAGGGAGCGATCAATCGCAGATACGCAGTATTTT. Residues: CATSREGWRERSIADTQYF.

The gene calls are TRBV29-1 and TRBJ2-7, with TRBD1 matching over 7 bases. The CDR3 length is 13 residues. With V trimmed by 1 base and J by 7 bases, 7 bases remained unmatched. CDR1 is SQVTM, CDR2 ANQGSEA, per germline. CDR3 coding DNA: TGCAGCGTTGAAGTACAACAGGGGCAGGAGCAGTACTTC. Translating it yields CSVEVQQGQEQYF.

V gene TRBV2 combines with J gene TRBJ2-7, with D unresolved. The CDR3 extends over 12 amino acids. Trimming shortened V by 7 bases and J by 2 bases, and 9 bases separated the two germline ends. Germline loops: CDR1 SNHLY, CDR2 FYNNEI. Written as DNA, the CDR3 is TGTGCCAGCATGGCACAAACCTACGAGCAGTACTTC. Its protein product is CASMAQTYEQYF.

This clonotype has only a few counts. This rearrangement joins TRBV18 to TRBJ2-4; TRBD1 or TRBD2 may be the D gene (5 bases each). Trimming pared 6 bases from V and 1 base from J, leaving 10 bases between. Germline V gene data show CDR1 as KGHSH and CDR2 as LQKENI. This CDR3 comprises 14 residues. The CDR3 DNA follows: TGTGCCAGCTCCGGGGACGAGGCCAAAAACATTCAGTACTTC. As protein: CASSGDEAKNIQYF.

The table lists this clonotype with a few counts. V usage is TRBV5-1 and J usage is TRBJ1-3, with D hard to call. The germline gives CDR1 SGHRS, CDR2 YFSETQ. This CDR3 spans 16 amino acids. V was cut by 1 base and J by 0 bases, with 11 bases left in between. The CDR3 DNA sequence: TGCGCCAGCAGCTTGTTGGGCACGAGCTCTGGAAACACCATATATTTT. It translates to CASSLLGTSSGNTIYF. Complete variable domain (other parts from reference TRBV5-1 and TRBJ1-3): KAGVTQTPRYLIKTRGQQVTLSCSPISGHRSVSWYQQTPGQGLQFLFEYFSETQRNKGNFPGRFSGRQFSNSRSEMNVSTLELGDSALYLCASSLLGTSSGNTIYFGEGSWLTVV.

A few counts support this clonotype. The DNA for the CDR3 is TGCAGCCTACTTCCCCCGGGACAGGGCATCTATGGCTACACCTTC. Protein sequence: CSLLPPGQGIYGYTF. The rearrangement joins TRBV29-1 to TRBJ1-2, with 9 bases fitting TRBD1. J lost 4 bases, V lost 8 bases, and 14 bases had no gene match. The germline CDR1 and CDR2 sequences are SQVTM and ANQGSEA. The CDR3 runs 15 residues.

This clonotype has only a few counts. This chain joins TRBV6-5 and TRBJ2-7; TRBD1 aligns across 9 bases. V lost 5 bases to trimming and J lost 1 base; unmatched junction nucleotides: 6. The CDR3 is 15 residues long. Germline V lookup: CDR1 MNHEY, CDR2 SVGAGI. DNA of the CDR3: TGTGCCAGCAGTCCCACGACAGGGGGGTCCTACGAGCAGTACTTC. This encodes CASSPTTGGSYEQYF.

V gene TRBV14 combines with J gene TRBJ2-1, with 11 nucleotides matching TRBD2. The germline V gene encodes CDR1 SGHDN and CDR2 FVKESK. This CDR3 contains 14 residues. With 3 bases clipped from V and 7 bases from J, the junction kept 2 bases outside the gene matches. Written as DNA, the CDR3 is TGTGCCAGCAGCCAGACTAGCGGGAAGAATGAGCAGTTCTTC. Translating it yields CASSQTSGKNEQFF. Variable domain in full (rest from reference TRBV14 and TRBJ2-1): EAGVTQFPSHSVIEKGQTVTLRCDPISGHDNLYWYRRVMGKEIKFLLHFVKESKQDESGMPNNRFLAERTGGTYSTLKVQPAELEDSGVYFCASSQTSGKNEQFFGPGTRLTVL.

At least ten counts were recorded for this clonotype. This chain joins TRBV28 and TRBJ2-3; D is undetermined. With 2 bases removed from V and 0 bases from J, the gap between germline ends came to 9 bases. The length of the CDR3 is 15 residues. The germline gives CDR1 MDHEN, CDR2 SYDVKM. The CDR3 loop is CASSLVGLSTDTQYF. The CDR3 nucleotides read TGTGCCAGCAGTTTAGTTGGCCTAAGCACAGATACGCAGTATTTT.

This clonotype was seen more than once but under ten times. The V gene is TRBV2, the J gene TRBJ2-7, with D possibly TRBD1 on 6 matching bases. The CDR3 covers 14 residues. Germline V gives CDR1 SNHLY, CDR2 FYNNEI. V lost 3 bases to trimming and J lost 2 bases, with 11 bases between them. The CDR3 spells CASSDRAGAYEQYF. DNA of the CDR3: TGTGCCAGCAGTGATAGGGCAGGGGCCTACGAGCAGTACTTC.

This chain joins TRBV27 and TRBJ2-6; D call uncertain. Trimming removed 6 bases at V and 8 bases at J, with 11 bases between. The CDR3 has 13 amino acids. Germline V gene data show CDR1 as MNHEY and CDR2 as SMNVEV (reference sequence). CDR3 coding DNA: TGTGCCAGCAGCCACGGGCAGACCAACGTCCTGACTTTC. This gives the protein CASSHGQTNVLTF.

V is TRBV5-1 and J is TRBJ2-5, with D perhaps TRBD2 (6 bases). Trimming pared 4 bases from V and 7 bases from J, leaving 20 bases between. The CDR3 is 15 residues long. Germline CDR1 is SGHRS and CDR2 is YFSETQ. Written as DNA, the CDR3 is TGCGCCAGCAGCGCCCTTAGTAGTCCGGAGGGGACCCAGTACTTC. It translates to CASSALSSPEGTQYF.

The CDR3 spells CASTPVVAGGYEQYF. The CDR3 DNA reads TGTGCCAGCACCCCCGTGGTAGCGGGAGGTTACGAGCAGTACTTC. This chain links TRBV28 with TRBJ2-7; TRBD2 agrees at 10 bases. Germline CDR1 reads MDHEN; CDR2 reads SYDVKM. The length of the CDR3 is 15 residues. The ends lost 7 bases at V and 4 bases at J; junction bases unmatched: 10.

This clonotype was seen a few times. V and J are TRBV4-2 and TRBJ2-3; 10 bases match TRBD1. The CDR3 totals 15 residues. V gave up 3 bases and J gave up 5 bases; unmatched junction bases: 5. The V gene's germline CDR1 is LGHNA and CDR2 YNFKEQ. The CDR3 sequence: CASSQGQGLGDTQYF. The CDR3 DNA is TGTGCCAGCAGCCAGGGACAGGGGTTGGGAGATACGCAGTATTTT.

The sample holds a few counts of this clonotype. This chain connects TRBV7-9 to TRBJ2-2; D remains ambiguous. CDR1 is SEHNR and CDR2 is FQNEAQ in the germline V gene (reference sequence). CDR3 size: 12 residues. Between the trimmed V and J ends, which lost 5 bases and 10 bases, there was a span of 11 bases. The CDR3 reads CASSPLLEELFF. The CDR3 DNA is TGTGCCAGCAGCCCCCTACTGGAGGAGCTGTTTTTT.

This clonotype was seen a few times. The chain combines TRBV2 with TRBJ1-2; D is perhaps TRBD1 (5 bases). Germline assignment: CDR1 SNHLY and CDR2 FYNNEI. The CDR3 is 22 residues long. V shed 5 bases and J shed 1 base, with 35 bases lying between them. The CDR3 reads CASSREPGTGIGRPTDNYGYTF. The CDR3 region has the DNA TGTGCCAGCAGTCGCGAGCCCGGGACGGGGATAGGCAGACCTACCGATAACTATGGCTACACCTTC.

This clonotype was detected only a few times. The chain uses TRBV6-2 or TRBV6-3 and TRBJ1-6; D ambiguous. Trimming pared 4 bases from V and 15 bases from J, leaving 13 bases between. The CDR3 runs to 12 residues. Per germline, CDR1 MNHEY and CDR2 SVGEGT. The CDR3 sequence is CASSSLGHDLHF. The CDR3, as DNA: TGTGCCAGCAGTTCCCTGGGCCACGACCTCCACTTT.

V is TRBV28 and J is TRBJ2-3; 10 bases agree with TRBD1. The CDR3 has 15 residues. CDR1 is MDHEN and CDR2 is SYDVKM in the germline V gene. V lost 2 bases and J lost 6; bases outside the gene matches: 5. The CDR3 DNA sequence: TGTGCCAGCAGTTTAAGACAGGGGGCCGGGGATACGCAGTATTTT. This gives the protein CASSLRQGAGDTQYF.

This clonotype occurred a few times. The CDR3 reads CSASKPLAGAGGKRDTQYF. DNA for the CDR3: TGCAGTGCTAGTAAACCCCTAGCGGGAGCTGGAGGGAAAAGGGATACGCAGTATTTT. The rearrangement links TRBV20-1 to TRBJ2-3, with 10 bases identical to TRBD2. The CDR3 consists of 19 residues. CDR1 and CDR2 from the germline V gene are DFQATT and SNEGSKA (reference sequence). Trimming at V came to 3 bases and at J to 6 bases, leaving 21 bases not matched to a gene.

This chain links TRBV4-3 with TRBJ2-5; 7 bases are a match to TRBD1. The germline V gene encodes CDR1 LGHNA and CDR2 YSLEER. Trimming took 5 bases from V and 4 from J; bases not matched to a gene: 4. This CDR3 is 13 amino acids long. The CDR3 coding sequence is TGCGCCAGCAGCTACCGACAGGGAGAGACCCAGTACTTC. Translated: CASSYRQGETQYF.

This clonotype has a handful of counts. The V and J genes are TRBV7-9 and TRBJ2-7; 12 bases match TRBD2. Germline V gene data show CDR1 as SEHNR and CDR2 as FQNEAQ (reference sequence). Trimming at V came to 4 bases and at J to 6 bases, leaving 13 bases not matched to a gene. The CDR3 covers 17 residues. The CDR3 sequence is CASSSALAGGGPLEQYF. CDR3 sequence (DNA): TGTGCCAGCAGCTCAGCACTAGCGGGAGGAGGGCCCCTCGAGCAGTACTTC.

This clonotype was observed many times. For the CDR3, the DNA is TGTGCCAGCAGCTTATATGCGGGTCCTAGCTATGGCTACACCTTC. Its protein product is CASSLYAGPSYGYTF. The V and J genes are TRBV7-6 and TRBJ1-2; no definite D call. Germline loops: CDR1 SGHVS, CDR2 FNYEAQ. Trimming shortened V by 2 bases and J by 4 bases, and 14 bases separated the two germline ends. The CDR3 totals 15 residues.

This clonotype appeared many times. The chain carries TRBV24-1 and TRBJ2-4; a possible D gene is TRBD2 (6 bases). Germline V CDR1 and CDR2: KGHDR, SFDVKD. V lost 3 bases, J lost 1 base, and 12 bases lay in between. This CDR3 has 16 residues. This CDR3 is CATSDKGGGAKNIQYF. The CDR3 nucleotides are TGTGCCACCAGTGATAAGGGAGGTGGCGCCAAAAACATTCAGTACTTC.